A single sample is the source of the 20 T cell receptor beta chains below, sequenced in a study of blood T cell repertoires in COVID-19. Only in-frame clones appear in the TCRdb table, and some are missing; sequencing was by immunoSEQ multiplex PCR. Among hundreds of thousands of clones listed, more than 75% were seen once. The sequenced material came from PBMCs or T cells enriched from blood (not recorded which). The receptor set was obtained from a man in his forties who had recovered from COVID-19.

This rearrangement joins TRBV5-1 to TRBJ2-1; 7 nucleotides agree with TRBD2. The CDR3 is made up of 16 amino acids. Germline V gene sequence: CDR1 SGHRS, CDR2 YFSETQ. V shed 6 bases, J shed 3 bases, and the junction held 12 bases outside the gene matches. DNA for the CDR3: TGCGCCAGCAACCCCCTAAGCGGGAAGAACTACAATGAGCAGTTCTTC. This gives the protein CASNPLSGKNYNEQFF.

This clone has a handful of counts. The rearrangement links TRBV11-2 to TRBJ1-1; D is unresolved. CDR3 length: 13 residues. V lost 5 bases and J lost 4, with 11 bases in between. Germline V gene sequence: CDR1 SGHAT, CDR2 FQNNGV. CDR3 sequence: CASSPQVGTEAFF. The DNA for the CDR3 is TGTGCCAGCAGCCCCCAGGTAGGCACTGAAGCTTTCTTT.

This clone was seen a single time. The chain uses TRBV7-2 and TRBJ1-2; D not resolved. The CDR3 is 15 amino acids. V was clipped by 5 bases and J by 2 bases, with 15 bases between them. The germline V gene has CDR1 SGHTA and CDR2 FQGNSA. This chain's CDR3 is CASSEKSLRNYGYTF. CDR3 bases: TGTGCCAGCAGCGAGAAGTCCCTGAGGAACTATGGCTACACCTTC.

This chain uses TRBV20-1 with TRBJ2-7; tentatively, D is TRBD2 (7 bases). Germline assignment: CDR1 DFQATT and CDR2 SNEGSKA (reference sequence). The CDR3 extends over 11 amino acids. V dropped 5 bases and J dropped 6 bases, with 11 bases sitting between them. CDR3 nucleotides: TGCAGTGCTGGACTAGGGGGCGAGCAGTACTTC. It is translated as CSAGLGGEQYF.

This clone was observed once. The rearrangement links TRBV19 to TRBJ1-1; possible D gene TRBD1, 5 bases. V gave up 2 bases and J gave up 3 bases, with 10 bases separating them. The CDR3 is 14 residues long. Germline V gives CDR1 LNHDA, CDR2 SQIVND (reference sequence). Here the CDR3 DNA reads TGTGCCAGTAGTATACGTGGGGCTCACACTGAAGCTTTCTTT. Translated, it gives CASSIRGAHTEAFF.

This chain uses TRBV28 with TRBJ2-2; D gene uncertain. V lost 1 base, J lost 7 bases, and 4 bases lay in between. This CDR3 region has 12 residues. CDR1 is MDHEN and CDR2 is SYDVKM in the germline V gene. The CDR3 DNA reads TGTGCCAGCAGTTTATTCCTCGGGGAGCTGTTTTTT. It codes for CASSLFLGELFF.

This chain links TRBV28 with TRBJ2-7; 9 bases are a match to TRBD1. The CDR3 is 15 residues long. CDR1 is MDHEN, CDR2 SYDVKM, per germline. V dropped 3 bases and J dropped 1; count of bases not matched to a gene: 4. CDR3 region: CASSFGTGLSYEQYF. As DNA, the CDR3 is TGTGCCAGCAGTTTCGGGACAGGGCTGTCCTACGAGCAGTACTTC.

The rearrangement uses TRBV5-1 and TRBJ2-3, with D perhaps matching TRBD2 (6 bases). The CDR3 has 15 amino acids. Germline loops: CDR1 SGHRS, CDR2 YFSETQ. Deletions cut 0 bases from V and 4 bases from J, with 12 bases between. The CDR3: CASSLGGVRADTQYF. As DNA, the CDR3 is TGCGCCAGCAGCTTGGGCGGGGTGAGGGCAGATACGCAGTATTTT. The whole variable domain, remainder taken from reference TRBV5-1 and TRBJ2-3, is KAGVTQTPRYLIKTRGQQVTLSCSPISGHRSVSWYQQTPGQGLQFLFEYFSETQRNKGNFPGRFSGRQFSNSRSEMNVSTLELGDSALYLCASSLGGVRADTQYFGPGTRLTVL.

The J gene is TRBJ1-4, the V gene TRBV10-3; 7 nucleotides line up with TRBD1. Germline trimming cut 4 bases from V and 4 bases from J; bases unmatched to any gene: 6. The CDR3 runs 15 residues. CDR1 is ENHRY and CDR2 is SYGVKD in the germline V gene. The CDR3 region is CAISGLTGVNEKLFF. CDR3 sequence (DNA): TGTGCCATCAGTGGTTTAACAGGGGTTAATGAAAAACTGTTTTTT.

The chain employs TRBV28 and TRBJ2-7; TRBD1 agrees at 10 bases. Germline CDR1 is MDHEN and CDR2 is SYDVKM. The CDR3 consists of 15 residues. V lost 3 bases and J lost 5; bases outside the gene matches: 7. The CDR3 region is CASSFSRTGGNEQYF. Here the CDR3 DNA reads TGTGCCAGCAGTTTTAGTCGGACAGGGGGGAACGAGCAGTACTTC.

The chain employs TRBV11-3 and TRBJ2-2; no reliable D call. This CDR3 region has 14 residues. V was shortened by 1 base and J by 4 bases, with 7 bases between the two germline ends. Germline V lookup: CDR1 SGHNT, CDR2 YENEEA. The CDR3 here is CASSLGSSTGELFF. CDR3 coding DNA: TGTGCCAGCAGCTTAGGGTCTAGCACCGGGGAGCTGTTTTTT.

V is TRBV5-1 and J is TRBJ2-7, with a possible D match to TRBD1 (6 bases). Germline lookup yields CDR1 SGHRS and CDR2 YFSETQ. The CDR3 has 15 residues. V lost 5 bases, J lost 0 bases, and 15 bases lay in between. CDR3 in DNA: TGCGCCAGCAGTCGCACAGGGCCCAACTCCTACGAGCAGTACTTC. Its protein is CASSRTGPNSYEQYF.

The chain joins TRBV28 to TRBJ2-2; D possibly corresponds to TRBD1 (10 bases). Germline CDR1 and CDR2: MDHEN and SYDVKM. This CDR3 contains 18 residues. Trimming shortened V by 6 bases and J by 6 bases, and 26 bases separated the two germline ends. Written as DNA, the CDR3 is TGTGCCAGCAGACGACAGGGGGCTTTAGTAGCGGGAGCCGGGGAGCTGTTTTTT. Protein product: CASRRQGALVAGAGELFF.

Only one count was recorded for this clone. The chain has TRBV18 and TRBJ2-7; 7 bases fit TRBD1. CDR1 and CDR2 (germline): KGHSH, LQKENI. V gave up 1 base and J gave up 3 bases; unmatched junction bases: 6. This CDR3 comprises 15 residues. CDR3 nucleotides: TGTGCCAGCTCACCACTGGGCGCAGGGGGCTACGAGCAGTACTTC. Translation gives CASSPLGAGGYEQYF.

V usage is TRBV7-9 and J usage is TRBJ2-2; possible D gene TRBD1, 6 bases. The germline gives CDR1 SEHNR, CDR2 FQNEAQ (reference sequence). Trimming cost V 6 bases and J 0 bases, with 8 bases left between them. CDR3 length: 14 amino acids. CDR3 in amino acids: CASRQGPNTGELFF. The CDR3 nucleotides are TGTGCCAGCAGACAGGGACCGAACACCGGGGAGCTGTTTTTT.

The chain carries TRBV7-9 and TRBJ1-3; 7 nucleotides agree with TRBD1. Germline CDR1 is SEHNR and CDR2 is FQNEAQ (reference sequence). The V gene end was trimmed by 5 bases and the J gene end by 0 bases; junction bases not matched to a gene: 10. The length of the CDR3 is 17 residues. The CDR3 nucleotides read TGTGCCAGCAGCGAAGGACCGGGACAGAGCTCTGGAAACACCATATATTTT. It translates to CASSEGPGQSSGNTIYF.

The chain joins TRBV30 to TRBJ1-1; TRBD1 might be the D (5 bases). The CDR3 contains 16 residues. Germline values: CDR1 GTSNPN, CDR2 SVGIG (reference sequence). V was pared by 2 bases and J by 0 bases, with 16 bases between. The CDR3 here is CAWSPKDGGLNTEAFF. The DNA of the CDR3 is TGTGCCTGGAGTCCCAAGGACGGGGGATTGAACACTGAAGCTTTCTTT.

Concerning this clone itself: At the DNA level, this CDR3 is encoded by other sequences in the same sample as well. The chain couples TRBV7-2 to TRBJ1-3, with D perhaps TRBD1 (6 bases). V was trimmed by 1 base and J by 3 bases, leaving 10 bases between them. Looked up from germline, CDR1 is SGHTA and CDR2 is FQGNSA. The CDR3 is 15 residues long. The CDR3 DNA is TGTGCCAGCAGCTTAGGGGGGGGCGATGGAAACACCATATATTTT. Amino acids: CASSLGGGDGNTIYF.

The V call is TRBV13, the J call TRBJ1-2; possibly TRBD1 for D (6 bases). Trimming took off 2 bases at V and 4 bases at J, with 14 bases between the two ends. Germline CDR1 and CDR2: PRHDT and FYEKMQ (reference sequence). The CDR3 consists of 15 residues. CDR3 DNA: TGTGCCAGCAGCTTACAGGGGCGCCTAGTCTATGGCTACACCTTC. Amino acids: CASSLQGRLVYGYTF.

The chain has TRBV5-4 and TRBJ2-7; TRBD2 aligns across 8 bases. CDR1 is SGHNT, CDR2 YYREEE, per germline (reference sequence). The ends lost 4 bases at V and 4 bases at J; junction bases unmatched: 13. The CDR3 contains 16 residues. The CDR3 loop reads CASSGGDSGDLYEQYF. The CDR3 bases are TGTGCCAGCAGCGGAGGAGATAGCGGGGATCTTTACGAGCAGTACTTC.